This record covers a single TCR beta chain. This record belongs to a study of blood T cell repertoires in COVID-19. Study-level background: In Cohort 3, a recovered donor had either two negative PCRs, clearance, or symptom resolution. In each case, the material was cDNA or gDNA derived from T cells, B-cell-depleted T cells, or PBMCs.

The participants were between about 18 and 95 years old and came from roughly 25 US areas. Participants' own reports of clinical history determined their cohort assignment. Generated by immunoSEQ multiplex PCR, the TCRdb table keeps only in-frame clones and is missing some. The sample holds fewer than 200,000 clones, about 85% seen once. V dropped 3 bases and J dropped 13 bases, with 9 bases sitting between them. The CDR3 sequence is 9 residues long. Germline CDR1 reads SQVTM; CDR2 reads ANQGSEA. The rearrangement uses TRBV29-1 and TRBJ1-2; D unclear. Sequenced material: PBMCs or T cells enriched from blood (not recorded which). This sequence originates from a woman aged 40-49 years in a cohort exposed to, infected with or recovered from COVID-19 (not recorded which). The CDR3 bases are TGCAGCGTTGATTGGCAGATCACCTTC. Amino acid sequence: CSVDWQITF.